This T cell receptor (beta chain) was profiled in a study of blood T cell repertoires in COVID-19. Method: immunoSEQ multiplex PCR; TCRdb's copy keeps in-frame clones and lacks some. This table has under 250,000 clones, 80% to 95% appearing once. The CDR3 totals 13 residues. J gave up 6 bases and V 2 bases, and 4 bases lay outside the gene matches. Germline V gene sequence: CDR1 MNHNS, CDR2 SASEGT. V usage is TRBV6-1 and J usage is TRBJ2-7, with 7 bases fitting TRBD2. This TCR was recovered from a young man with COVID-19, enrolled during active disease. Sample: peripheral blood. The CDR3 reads CASSERTRSEQYF. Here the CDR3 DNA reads TGTGCCAGCAGTGAAAGGACTAGGAGCGAGCAGTACTTC.